This TCR beta chain is drawn from a study of blood T cell repertoires in COVID-19. Study as a whole: The samples span acute and convalescent COVID-19 from the United States, Italy and Spain. From T cells, B-cell-depleted T cells, or PBMCs came the material, which was cDNA or gDNA.

Libraries were prepared by immunoSEQ multiplex PCR; TCRdb keeps only in-frame clonotypes and omits some of them. The data show about 49,000 clones, roughly four fifths seen once. CDR1 is DFQATT and CDR2 is SNEGSKA in the germline V gene (reference sequence). V lost 4 bases and J 5 bases, leaving 8 bases between the germline ends. The CDR3 covers 11 residues. Sequenced sample: peripheral blood. The chain employs TRBV20-1 and TRBJ2-5; tentatively, D is TRBD2 (5 bases). The clonotype was recovered from a woman aged 60 to 75 with acute or convalescent COVID-19. The CDR3, as DNA: TGCAGTGCTACTAGCTGGGAGACCCAGTACTTC. This encodes CSATSWETQYF.